This T cell receptor (beta chain) appears in the sequencing data of a study of blood T cells in healthy people across ages. Study results and limitations: It was not known whether donors were CMV positive (a possible confounder of expanded clonotype changes). Naive CD4+ cells and diversity were both higher in long-lived donors than in aged donors.

There were healthy Caucasian individuals from Russia, aged roughly 6 to 90, serving as donors. Each donor had around 11 milliliters of peripheral blood drawn. The CDR3 extends over 15 amino acids. Trimming stripped 3 bases from V and 0 bases from J, with 11 bases between. CDR1 and CDR2 (germline): SGHTA, FQGNSA. Notes on this clonotype: Its antigen is unidentified.

A second PCR of 7 to 11 cycles used a sample-barcoded 5' primer and a J-beta primer mix. TCRdb independently ran MiXCR on the 5' RACE reads; one entry per CDR3 protein. The table has 1.5 million to 2 million distinct CDR3 sequences, 40% to 55% seen once. The sample was blood. The rearrangement uses TRBV7-2 and TRBJ2-5, with D unclear. This clonotype was sampled from a woman aged 35 to 49 in good health. The CDR3 DNA reads as TGTGCCAGCAGCTTTTCGGTGGCGTACCAAGAGACCCAGTACTTC. Amino acids: CASSFSVAYQETQYF.